This passage covers 8 T cell receptor beta chains from one sample sequenced in a study of blood T cell repertoires in COVID-19. TCRdb's table, derived via immunoSEQ multiplex PCR, lists solely in-frame clones and lacks some. The repertoire includes 150,000 to 200,000 clones, 70% to 85% of them detected once, and less than 15% sits in the top ten. Specimen: PBMCs or T cells enriched from blood (not recorded which). These receptors came from a man aged 45-65 years who had recovered from COVID-19.

This chain joins TRBV5-4 and TRBJ1-5; D is uncertain. The CDR3 is 13 residues long. Germline V gene sequence: CDR1 SGHNT, CDR2 YYREEE (reference sequence). V lost 0 bases and J lost 9, with 10 bases in between. Written as DNA, the CDR3 is TGTGCCAGCAGCTTGGGTCCGGGTCGGCCCCAGCATTTT. The encoded protein is CASSLGPGRPQHF.

The CDR3 reads CASSYSKMRQEETQYF. The CDR3 DNA sequence: TGTGCCAGCAGTTACTCGAAAATGCGCCAAGAGGAGACCCAGTACTTC. The V and J genes are TRBV6-2 or TRBV6-3 and TRBJ2-5; D is ambiguous. V lost 0 bases and J lost 5, with 16 bases in between. The CDR3 is 16 residues long. CDR1 is MNHEY and CDR2 is SVGEGT in the germline V gene.

The V gene is TRBV12-5, the J gene TRBJ2-7, with TRBD1 identical over 10 bases. CDR3 length: 17 residues. Germline assignment: CDR1 LGHNT and CDR2 FRNRAP. J was trimmed by 4 bases and V by 1 base; bases with no gene match: 10. In DNA, the CDR3 is TGTGCTAGTGGTTTGGCAACCCGTGGGACAGGGGTATACGAGCAGTACTTC. This sequence encodes CASGLATRGTGVYEQYF.

The chain couples TRBV5-1 to TRBJ1-3; D perhaps matches TRBD1 (6 bases). V lost 0 bases, J lost 0 bases, and 10 bases lay in between. Germline V gene lookup returns CDR1 SGHRS and CDR2 YFSETQ. The CDR3 contains 16 residues. In DNA, the CDR3 is TGCGCCAGCAGCTTGGGACAGGCCCCCTCTGGAAACACCATATATTTT. It specifies CASSLGQAPSGNTIYF.

The gene calls are TRBV19 and TRBJ1-6; 7 bases align to TRBD1. The V and J ends lost 3 bases and 6 bases, in that order; junction bases with no gene match: 5. The length of the CDR3 is 15 residues. Germline lookup yields CDR1 LNHDA and CDR2 SQIVND (reference sequence). CDR3 amino acids: CASSIRDSGNSPLHF. Here the CDR3 DNA reads TGTGCCAGTAGTATTAGGGACAGCGGTAATTCACCCCTCCACTTT.

This clone appeared once. As DNA, the CDR3 is TGCGCCAGCAGCCAAGACTACCCCATAGGGGGTGTGAACACTGAAGCTTTCTTT. Its protein is CASSQDYPIGGVNTEAFF. The J gene is TRBJ1-1, the V gene TRBV4-1; D is possibly TRBD1 (6 bases). This CDR3 has 18 residues. Germline values: CDR1 MGHRA, CDR2 YSYEKL. V gave up 0 bases and J gave up 0 bases, with 17 bases separating them.

This clone appeared a single time. The rearrangement joins TRBV5-4 to TRBJ1-6; D not resolved. This CDR3 has 13 residues. V dropped 1 base and J dropped 7 bases, with 6 bases sitting between them. From germline, CDR1 is SGHNT and CDR2 YYREEE (reference sequence). This chain's CDR3 is CASSLYLNSPLHF. CDR3 coding DNA: TGTGCCAGCAGCTTGTACTTGAATTCACCCCTCCACTTT.

The chain has TRBV27 and TRBJ1-2; TRBD1 matches 7 bases. V was clipped by 3 bases and J by 2 bases; unmatched bases: 15. The CDR3 is made up of 18 amino acids. The germline V gene has CDR1 MNHEY and CDR2 SMNVEV (reference sequence). The CDR3 DNA follows: TGTGCCAGCAGTTTTAGGAAAGCGGTCGGACAGGAGAACTATGGCTACACCTTC. Its protein is CASSFRKAVGQENYGYTF.